This T cell receptor (beta chain) was profiled in a study of cytomegalovirus exposure and HLA in healthy donors. V was clipped by 3 bases and J by 4 bases, with 16 bases between them. This CDR3 is 15 amino acids long. From germline, CDR1 is GTSNPN and CDR2 SVGIG (reference sequence). Whole-study results and caveats: Researchers reported that a few CMV-associated chains were confirmed in vitro as CMV antigen-specific. Most TCRs appeared rarely, but some public TCRs recurred in many donors.

Sequencing used immunoSEQ multiplex PCR; TCRdb keeps in-frame clones, though not all of them. The table includes about 220,000 clones, roughly 84% detected once. This clone appeared once. Its antigen is still unknown. The sequenced sample consisted of PBMCs. This chain connects TRBV30 to TRBJ1-3; tentatively, D is TRBD1 (5 bases). This clonotype was sampled from a woman younger than 45 in good health and CMV-seropositive. CDR3 sequence: CAWSRGSNTGNTIYF. The CDR3 nucleotides are TGTGCCTGGAGCCGGGGGTCCAACACGGGAAACACCATATATTTT.